This TCR beta chain stems from a study of T cell responses to AZD1222 COVID-19 vaccine. The wider study: Both about-4-week and about-12-week second-dose recipients were combined. Study results and limitations: Clonal diversity may have been underestimated, and the donors were mostly white British, with more females than males. It was only after the peak T cell response that any repertoires were sampled.

V was pared by 0 bases and J by 4 bases, with 9 bases of the junction left unmatched. CDR3 length equals 17 residues. Germline V gene data show CDR1 as SGHRS and CDR2 as YFSETQ. This clone is a singleton in its sample. As yet, its antigen is unknown. Assay used: immunoSEQ multiplex PCR; TCRdb lists only in-frame clones, some missing. The sample has 110,000 to 150,000 clones, 80% to 95% seen once. The chain employs TRBV5-1 and TRBJ1-2, with 10 positions matching TRBD1. The sequence derives from an adult in good health. Sequences were derived from peripheral blood, sampled on day 0 of AZD1222 vaccination. CDR3 sequence reads: CASSLDVGGTGAYGYTF. The CDR3 coding sequence is TGCGCCAGCAGCTTGGATGTAGGGGGGACAGGGGCCTATGGCTACACCTTC.